This TCR beta chain derives from a study of T cell repertoires in cytomegalovirus infection. General study points: It was HLA-C-restricted CMV-specific TCR beta clonotypes that dominated the response ex vivo.

TCRdb reanalysed the reads using MiXCR and keeps one entry per CDR3 protein. This table has some 180,000 distinct CDR3 sequences, more than 9% appearing once. A remark on this clonotype: Its cognate antigen is unknown.

CDR3 size: 15 residues. The V end was cut by 2 bases, the J end by 4 bases, with 13 bases between. CDR1 is SGHRS and CDR2 is YFSETQ in the germline V gene. V and J are TRBV5-1 and TRBJ1-5; D perhaps matches TRBD1 (5 bases). This clonotype was sampled from a human donor in good health (CMV status not recorded). Some clones in this sample may be carry-over from other donors' samples. The sequenced material came from PBMCs. The CDR3, as DNA: TGCGCCAGCAGCTTAGTTTCGGGGACTAATCAGCCCCAGCATTTT. Protein product: CASSLVSGTNQPQHF. The full variable domain, completed using reference TRBV5-1 and TRBJ1-5, is KAGVTQTPRYLIKTRGQQVTLSCSPISGHRSVSWYQQTPGQGLQFLFEYFSETQRNKGNFPGRFSGRQFSNSRSEMNVSTLELGDSALYLCASSLVSGTNQPQHFGDGTRLSIL.